The T cell receptor (beta chain) described here comes from a study of shared clonotypes between healthy human individuals. The donors were all Caucasian adults (living in Nashville, Tennessee). The ends lost 8 bases at V and 14 bases at J; junction bases unmatched: 9. Germline V gene data show CDR1 as MNHNY and CDR2 as SVGAGI (reference sequence). This CDR3 is built from 13 residues. Running of the assay took place at deep level. TCRdb's table, derived via immunoSEQ multiplex PCR, lists solely in-frame clones and lacks some. The data contain more than 450,000 clones, approximately 79% of them singletons.

V gene TRBV6-6 combines with J gene TRBJ2-1, with 13 bases matching TRBD2. The specimen was PBMCs. The receptor comes from a woman aged 40 to 49 in good health. Some clones in this sample may be carry-over from other donors' samples. The CDR3 protein is CASSGLAGRGEFF. Written as DNA, the CDR3 is TGTGCCAGCTCGGGACTAGCGGGGAGGGGGGAGTTCTTC.